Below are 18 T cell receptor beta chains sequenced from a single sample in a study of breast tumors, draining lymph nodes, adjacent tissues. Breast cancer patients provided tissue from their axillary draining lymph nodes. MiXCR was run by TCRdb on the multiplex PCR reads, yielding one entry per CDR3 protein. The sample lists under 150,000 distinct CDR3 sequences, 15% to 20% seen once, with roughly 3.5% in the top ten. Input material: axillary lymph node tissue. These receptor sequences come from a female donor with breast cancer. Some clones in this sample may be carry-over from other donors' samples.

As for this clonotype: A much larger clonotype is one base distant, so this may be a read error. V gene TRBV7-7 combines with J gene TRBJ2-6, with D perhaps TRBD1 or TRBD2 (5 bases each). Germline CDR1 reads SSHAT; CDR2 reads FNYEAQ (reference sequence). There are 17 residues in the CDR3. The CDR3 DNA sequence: TGTGCTAGCAGTCCCGGGGCAGGTGCGACTGGGGCCAACGTCCTGACTTTC. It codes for CASSPGAGATGANVLTF.

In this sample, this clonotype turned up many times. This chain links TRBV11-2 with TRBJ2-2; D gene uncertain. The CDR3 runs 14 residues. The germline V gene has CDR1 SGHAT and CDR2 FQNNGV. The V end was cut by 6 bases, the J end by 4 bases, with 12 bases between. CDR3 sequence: CASRTEPLTGELFF. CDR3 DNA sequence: TGTGCCAGCAGGACGGAACCACTCACCGGGGAGCTGTTTTTT.

CDR3 residues: CSARDRTGLSNQPQHF. For the CDR3, the DNA is TGCAGTGCTAGAGATCGTACAGGCCTTAGCAATCAGCCCCAGCATTTT. The V and J genes are TRBV20-1 and TRBJ1-5, with a tentative D call TRBD1 (5 bases). CDR3 size: 16 residues. Germline CDR1 reads DFQATT; CDR2 reads SNEGSKA (reference sequence). Trimming took off 0 bases at V and 0 bases at J, with 12 bases between the two ends.

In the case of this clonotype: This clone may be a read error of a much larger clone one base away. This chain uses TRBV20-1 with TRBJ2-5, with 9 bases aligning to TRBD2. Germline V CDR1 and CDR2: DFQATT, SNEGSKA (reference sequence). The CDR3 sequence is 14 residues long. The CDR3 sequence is CSATRSGGQEAQYF. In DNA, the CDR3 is TGCAGTGCTACCCGTAGCGGGGGACAAGAGGCCCAGTACTTC.

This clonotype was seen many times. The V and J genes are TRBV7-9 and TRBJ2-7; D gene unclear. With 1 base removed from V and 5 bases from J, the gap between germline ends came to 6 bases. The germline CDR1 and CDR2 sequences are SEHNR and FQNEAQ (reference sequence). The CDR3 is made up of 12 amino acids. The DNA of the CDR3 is TGTGCCAGCAGCTTAGGCCTTGACGAGCAGTACTTC. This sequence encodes CASSLGLDEQYF.

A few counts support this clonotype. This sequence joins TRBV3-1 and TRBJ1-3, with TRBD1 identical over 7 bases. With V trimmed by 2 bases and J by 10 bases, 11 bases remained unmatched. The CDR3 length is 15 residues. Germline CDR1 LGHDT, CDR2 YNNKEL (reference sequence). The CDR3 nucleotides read TGTGCCAGCAGCCAACAGGGAGGTTCAGGGGGGACCATATATTTT. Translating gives CASSQQGGSGGTIYF.

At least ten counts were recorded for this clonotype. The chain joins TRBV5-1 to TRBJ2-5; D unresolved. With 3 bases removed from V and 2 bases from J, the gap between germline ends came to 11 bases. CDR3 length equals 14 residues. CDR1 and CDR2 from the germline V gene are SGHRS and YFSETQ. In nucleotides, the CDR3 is TGCGCCAGCAGCTCCCCGACGGTGCAAGAGACCCAGTACTTC. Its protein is CASSSPTVQETQYF.

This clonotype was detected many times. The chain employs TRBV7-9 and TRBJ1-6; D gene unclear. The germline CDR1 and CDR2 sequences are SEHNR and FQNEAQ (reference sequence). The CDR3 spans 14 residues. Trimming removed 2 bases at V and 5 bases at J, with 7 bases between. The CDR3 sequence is CASSLLQNNSPLHF. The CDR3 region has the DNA TGTGCCAGCAGCTTACTACAGAATAATTCACCCCTCCACTTT. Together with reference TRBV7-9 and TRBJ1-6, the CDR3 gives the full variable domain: DTGVSQNPRHKITKRGQNVTFRCDPISEHNRLYWYRQTLGQGPEFLTYFQNEAQLEKSRLLSDRFSAERPKGSFSTLEIQRTEQGDSAMYLCASSLLQNNSPLHFGNGTRLTVT.

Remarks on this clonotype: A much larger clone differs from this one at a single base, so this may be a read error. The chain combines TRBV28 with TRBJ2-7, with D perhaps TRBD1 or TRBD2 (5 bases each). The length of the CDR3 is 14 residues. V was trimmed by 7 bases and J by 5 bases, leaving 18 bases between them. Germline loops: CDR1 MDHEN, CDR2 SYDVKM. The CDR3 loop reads CASMGPFPLDEQYF. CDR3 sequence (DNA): TGTGCCAGCATGGGACCCTTCCCGTTGGACGAGCAGTACTTC.

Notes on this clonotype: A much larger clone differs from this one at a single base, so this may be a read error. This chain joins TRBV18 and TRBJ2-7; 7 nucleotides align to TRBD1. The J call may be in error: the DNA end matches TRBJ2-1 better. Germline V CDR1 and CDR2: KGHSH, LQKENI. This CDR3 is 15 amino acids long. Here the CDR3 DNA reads TGTGCCAGCTCACCCCCAGCCAAGGGGGCCGGCGAGCAGTTCTTC. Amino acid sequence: CASSPPAKGAGEQFF.

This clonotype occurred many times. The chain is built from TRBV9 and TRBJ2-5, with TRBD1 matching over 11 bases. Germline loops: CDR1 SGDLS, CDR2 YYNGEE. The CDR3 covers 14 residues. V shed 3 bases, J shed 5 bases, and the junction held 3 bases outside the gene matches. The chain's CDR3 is CASSAGQGGETQYF. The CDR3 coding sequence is TGTGCCAGCAGCGCGGGACAGGGGGGGGAGACCCAGTACTTC.

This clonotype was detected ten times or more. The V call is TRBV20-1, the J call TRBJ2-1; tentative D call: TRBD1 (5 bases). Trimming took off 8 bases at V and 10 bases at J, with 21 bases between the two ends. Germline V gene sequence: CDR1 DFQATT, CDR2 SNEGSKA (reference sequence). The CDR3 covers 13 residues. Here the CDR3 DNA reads TGCAGTACAACAGAAGACCAGGGATGGGAGCAGTTCTTC. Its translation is CSTTEDQGWEQFF.

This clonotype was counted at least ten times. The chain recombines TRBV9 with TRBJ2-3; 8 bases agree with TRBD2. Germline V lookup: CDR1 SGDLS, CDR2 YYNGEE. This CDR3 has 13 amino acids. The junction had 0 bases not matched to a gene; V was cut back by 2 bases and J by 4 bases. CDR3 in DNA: TGTGCCAGCAGCGTGGGACTAGCAGATACGCAGTATTTT. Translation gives CASSVGLADTQYF.

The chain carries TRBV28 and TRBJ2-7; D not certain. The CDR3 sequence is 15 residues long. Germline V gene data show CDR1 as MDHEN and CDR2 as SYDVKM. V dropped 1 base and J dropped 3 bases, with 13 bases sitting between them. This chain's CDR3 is CASSLSPADYYEQYF. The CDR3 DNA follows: TGTGCCAGCAGTTTATCCCCCGCAGATTACTACGAGCAGTACTTC.

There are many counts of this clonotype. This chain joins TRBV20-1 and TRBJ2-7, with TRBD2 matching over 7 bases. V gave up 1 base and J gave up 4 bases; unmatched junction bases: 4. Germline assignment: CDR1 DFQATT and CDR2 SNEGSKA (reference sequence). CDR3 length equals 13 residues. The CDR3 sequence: CSARVAGEYEQYF. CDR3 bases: TGCAGTGCTAGAGTTGCGGGAGAATACGAGCAGTACTTC.

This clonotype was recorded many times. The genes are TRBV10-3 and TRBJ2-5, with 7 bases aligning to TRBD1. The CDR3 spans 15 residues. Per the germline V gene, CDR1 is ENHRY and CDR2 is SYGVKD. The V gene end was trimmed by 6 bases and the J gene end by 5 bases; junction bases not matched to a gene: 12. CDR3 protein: CAIRGTEDIGETQYF. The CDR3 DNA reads TGTGCCATCAGGGGGACAGAGGACATAGGTGAGACCCAGTACTTC.

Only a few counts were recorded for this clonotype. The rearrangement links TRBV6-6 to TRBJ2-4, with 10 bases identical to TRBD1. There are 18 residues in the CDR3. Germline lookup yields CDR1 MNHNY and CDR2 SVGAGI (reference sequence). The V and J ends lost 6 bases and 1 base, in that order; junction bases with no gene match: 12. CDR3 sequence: CASSKSLGTGAAKNIQYF. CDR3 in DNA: TGTGCCAGCAGCAAAAGTCTCGGGACAGGGGCCGCCAAAAACATTCAGTACTTC.

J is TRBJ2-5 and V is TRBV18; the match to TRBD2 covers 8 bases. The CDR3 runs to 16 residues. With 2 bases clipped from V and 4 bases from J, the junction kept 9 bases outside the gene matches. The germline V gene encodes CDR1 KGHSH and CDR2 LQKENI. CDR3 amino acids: CASSPSAGGRVETQYF. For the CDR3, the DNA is TGTGCCAGCTCACCATCGGCGGGAGGAAGGGTAGAGACCCAGTACTTC.